Listed below are T cell receptor beta chains from one sample, sequenced in a study of blood T cell repertoires in COVID-19. The assay was immunoSEQ multiplex PCR, and TCRdb's table has in-frame clones only and misses some. The repertoire consists of hundreds of thousands of clones, with 88% occurring once and the leading ten covering 5.5% to 7.5%. Sequenced sample: peripheral blood. These receptors originate from a woman between 65 and 79 years old with COVID-19, enrolled during active disease. The CDR3 runs from the conserved cysteine through the conserved F or W. Rows give clone size only sometimes, using once, few, many, or a class for an expanded clone.

>TRBV10-1|NA|TRBJ2-1
CASSEGTSGGEQFF
>TRBV7-6|NA|TRBJ2-1
CASSLRRGSGNEQFF
>TRBV27|NA|TRBJ1-2
CASSTSAWGGLYGGYTF
>TRBV7-9|NA|TRBJ2-3
CASSLDRAGDTQYF
>TRBV3-1/TRBV3-2|few|TRBJ1-5
CASSGGLYQPQHF
>TRBV7-3|NA|TRBJ1-2
CAIKSGAGYTF
>TRBV4-1|NA|TRBJ2-7
CASSQERSRTYEQYF
>TRBV4-3|NA|TRBJ1-2
CASSPTGTGSLYGYTF
>TRBV10-2|NA|TRBJ2-7
CASSVETGQQLYEQYF
>TRBV4-3|once|TRBJ2-7
CASSQDGGAREQYF
>TRBV6-2/TRBV6-3|NA|TRBJ1-1
CASSLLVNTEAFF
>TRBV9|NA|TRBJ2-1
CASSQPRRTSGGHYNEQFF
>TRBV27|NA|TRBJ2-7
CASSFGTGPYEQYF
>TRBV19|NA|TRBJ1-3
CASSWTGDSGNTIYF
>TRBV14|NA|TRBJ2-5
CASSPGWLAQETQYF
>TRBV6-5|NA|TRBJ1-2
CASSLAAPIAHGYTF
>TRBV18|once|TRBJ1-2
CASSRDSVRGYYGYTF
>TRBV7-9|NA|TRBJ1-1
CASSLDTNTEAFF
>TRBV9|NA|TRBJ1-2
CASSAPTRLGGYTF
>TRBV10-3|once|TRBJ1-1
CATGDADFTEAFF
>TRBV24-1|NA|TRBJ2-1
CATSDRTGGIFYEQFF
>TRBV4-1|NA|TRBJ1-2
CASSPQSRGYNYGYTF
>TRBV28|once|TRBJ1-6
CASRLTVGGVNSPLHF
>TRBV27|NA|TRBJ1-6
CASSWGFRDSPLHF
>TRBV28|NA|TRBJ1-6
CASSFYPSNVRGYNSPLHF
>TRBV2|NA|TRBJ1-4
CASSDRQGNEKLFF
>TRBV5-3|NA|TRBJ1-5
CARSLDSPHF
>TRBV7-2|NA|TRBJ1-6
CASSLNRESPLHF
>TRBV19|NA|TRBJ1-3
CASLDSYSGNTIYF
>TRBV24-1|once|TRBJ1-2
CATSGDRSGGYTF
>TRBV27|few|TRBJ1-5
CASSKTGGAAGQPQHF
>TRBV24-1|few|TRBJ2-3
CATSEHPGQSTDTQYF
>TRBV7-2|NA|TRBJ1-2
CASSSRNLGQLNYGYTF
>TRBV24-1|NA|TRBJ2-5
CATSDPRTAQYPQETQYF
>TRBV6-6|NA|TRBJ1-1
CASSSRGAEAFF
>TRBV27|NA|TRBJ1-1
CASSTRQGHTEAFF
>TRBV19|NA|TRBJ1-6
CASSIGGDSPLHF
>TRBV28|once|TRBJ1-2
CASSFEGALGYGYTF
>TRBV27|NA|TRBJ2-7
CASRSPSAGGMNEQYF
>TRBV7-9|NA|TRBJ2-4
CASSPKGPRADF
>TRBV2|once|TRBJ1-5
CASRDRVPGPQHF
>TRBV19|once|TRBJ2-3
CASNQRGGRDTQYF
>TRBV6-5|NA|TRBJ1-1
CASSYSIQVNTEAFF
>TRBV7-2|NA|TRBJ1-3
CASSFVGDIANTIYF
>TRBV7-8|NA|TRBJ1-5
CASSLNQAGNQPQHF
>TRBV9|NA|TRBJ2-2
CASERGTTGGELFF
>TRBV21-1|NA|TRBJ1-1
CASSKKCSRGNTEAFF
>TRBV3-1/TRBV3-2|many|TRBJ1-2
CASSQDWQGAHGYTF
>TRBV6-5|NA|TRBJ1-1
CASRNTVGTEAFF
>TRBV19|few|TRBJ1-5
CASRRYSNQPQHF
>TRBV2|NA|TRBJ1-1
CASTGQGRSEAFF